A selection of T cell receptor beta chains follows, all from one sample in a study of technical replicates of blood from several donors. Produced via immunoSEQ multiplex PCR; TCRdb's table is partial and in-frame only. Counted here are some 83,000 clones, more than 85% occurring once; the ten biggest clones make up 0.4% to 0.45%. The sample consisted of T cells isolated from PBMCs. Receptors originate from a human donor in good health. Each CDR3 is given with its conserved first and last residue. Fields, in order: clone size, D gene, V gene, J gene, CDR3 DNA, CDR3 protein. A D gene is named only where the DNA matches it firmly. Clone size appears in some rows only: once, few, many, or a class for an expanded clone.

.	.	TRBV20-1	TRBJ1-1	TGCAGTGCTAGAACGGACTCCGGAGCTTTCTTT	CSARTDSGAFF
.	.	TRBV9	TRBJ2-7	TGTGCCAGCAGCGGAACTAGAGGTCGATACGAGCAGTACTTC	CASSGTRGRYEQYF
.	.	TRBV6-5	TRBJ2-3	TGTGCCAGCAGTTACTCGGGAGATCATCGGAAAGATACGCAGTATTTT	CASSYSGDHRKDTQYF
.	TRBD1	TRBV19	TRBJ1-5	TGTGCCAGTGGGGGACAGGGACGGCAGCCCCAGCATTTT	CASGGQGRQPQHF
.	.	TRBV20-1	TRBJ1-2	TGCAGTGCTCAAGGCTACACCTTC	CSAQGYTF
once	.	TRBV5-6	TRBJ1-2	TGTGCCAGCAGCCCATCTAGCGGCCGCTATGGCTACACCTTC	CASSPSSGRYGYTF
once	.	TRBV6-5	TRBJ2-1	TGTGCCAGCAGAACCACAGGGTTTTATGAGCAGTTCTTC	CASRTTGFYEQFF
.	.	TRBV7-2	TRBJ2-5	TGTGCCAGCAGCTTAGTGGGGACAAACCAAGAGACCCAGTACTTC	CASSLVGTNQETQYF
.	.	TRBV19	TRBJ1-5	TGTGCCAGTAGTGCCTACTATCAGCCCCAGCATTTT	CASSAYYQPQHF
.	.	TRBV6-1	TRBJ2-3	TGTGCCAGCAGCCAGGCAGATACGCAGTATTTT	CASSQADTQYF
.	.	TRBV19	TRBJ2-5	TGTGCCAGTAGCCACAGGGTAGAGGAGACCCAGTACTTC	CASSHRVEETQYF
.	.	TRBV18	TRBJ2-5	TGTGCCAGCTCACCGCAGGGGAGTGGGGAGACCCAGTACTTC	CASSPQGSGETQYF
.	.	TRBV30	TRBJ2-7	TGTGCCTGGAGTTCAACATACGAGCAGTACTTC	CAWSSTYEQYF
.	.	TRBV28	TRBJ2-5	TGTGCCAGCAGTTTGGCCAGGGCAGAGACCCAGTACTTC	CASSLARAETQYF
.	.	TRBV6-1	TRBJ1-5	TGTGCCAGCAGGTTAGGGGGTACGGGTCAGCCCCAGCATTTT	CASRLGGTGQPQHF
.	.	TRBV7-9	TRBJ1-1	TGTGCCAGCAGCCACAGGCGGGGGGGCGGGGGCACTGAAGCTTTCTTT	CASSHRRGGGGTEAFF
.	.	TRBV9	TRBJ1-3	TGTGCCAGCAGCGTAGGACCCAGGGCTGACACCATATATTTT	CASSVGPRADTIYF
.	TRBD2	TRBV7-7	TRBJ2-1	TGTGCCAGCAGCACTAGCGGGAACGGCGATGAGCAGTTCTTC	CASSTSGNGDEQFF
.	.	TRBV7-2	TRBJ2-7	TGTGCCAGCAGCCCAGCCTACGAGCAGTACTTC	CASSPAYEQYF
.	TRBD2	TRBV4-3	TRBJ2-2	TGCGCCAGCAGTGGTAGCGGGAATTTTGTTACCGGGGAGCTGTTTTTT	CASSGSGNFVTGELFF
.	TRBD2	TRBV27	TRBJ2-7	TGTGCCAGCAGTATTAGCGGGCTTCCCTACGAGCAGTACTTC	CASSISGLPYEQYF
.	TRBD1	TRBV6-1	TRBJ2-3	TGTGCCAGTTCCCGGGACAGGGGGCCAGATACGCAGTATTTT	CASSRDRGPDTQYF
.	.	TRBV7-2	TRBJ2-1	TGTGCCAGCAGCTTAGGACTAGTGGTTGGAGGTGAGCAGTTCTTC	CASSLGLVVGGEQFF